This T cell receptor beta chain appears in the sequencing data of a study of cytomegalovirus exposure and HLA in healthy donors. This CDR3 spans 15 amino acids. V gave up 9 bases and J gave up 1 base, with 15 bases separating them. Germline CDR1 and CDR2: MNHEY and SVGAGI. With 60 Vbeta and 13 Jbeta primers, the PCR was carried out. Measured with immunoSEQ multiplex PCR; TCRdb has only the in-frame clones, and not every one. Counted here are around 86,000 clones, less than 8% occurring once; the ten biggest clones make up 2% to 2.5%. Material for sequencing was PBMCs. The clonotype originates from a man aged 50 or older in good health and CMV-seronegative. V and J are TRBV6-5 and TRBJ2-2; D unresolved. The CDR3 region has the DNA TGTGCCAGACCATGGGCCCAGGAGAACACCGGGGAGCTGTTTTTT. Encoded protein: CARPWAQENTGELFF.